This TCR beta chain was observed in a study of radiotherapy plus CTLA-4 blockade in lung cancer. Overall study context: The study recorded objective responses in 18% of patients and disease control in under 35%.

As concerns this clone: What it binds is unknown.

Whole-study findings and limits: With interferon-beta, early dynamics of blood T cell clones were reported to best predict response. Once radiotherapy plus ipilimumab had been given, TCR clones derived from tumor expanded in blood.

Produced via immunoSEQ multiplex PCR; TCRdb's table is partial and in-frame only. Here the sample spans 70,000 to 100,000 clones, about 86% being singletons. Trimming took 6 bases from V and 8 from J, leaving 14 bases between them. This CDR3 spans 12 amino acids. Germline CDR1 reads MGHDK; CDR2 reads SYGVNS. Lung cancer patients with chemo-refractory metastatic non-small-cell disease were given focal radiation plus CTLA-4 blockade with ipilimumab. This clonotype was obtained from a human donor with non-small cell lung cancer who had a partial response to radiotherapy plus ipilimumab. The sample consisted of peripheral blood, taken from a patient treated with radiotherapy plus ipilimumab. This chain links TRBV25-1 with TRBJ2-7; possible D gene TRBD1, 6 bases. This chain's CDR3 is CASSLNRVKQYF. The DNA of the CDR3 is TGTGCCAGCAGCCTTAACAGGGTAAAGCAGTACTTC.